The 24 T cell receptor beta chains below all came from one sample that was sequenced in a study of cytomegalovirus exposure and HLA in healthy donors. Vbeta (60) and Jbeta (13) primers were used in the PCR. Profiled with immunoSEQ multiplex PCR; TCRdb holds only in-frame clones, not every one. The sample holds roughly 170,000 clones, 80% to 90% seen once. Input material: PBMCs. The receptors derive from a girl aged 5-17 years in good health and CMV-seropositive.

A single count supports this clone. The chain recombines TRBV7-9 with TRBJ2-5; D is possibly TRBD1 (5 bases). The end of the DNA fits TRBJ2-7 better, so the J call may be wrong. The CDR3 runs to 13 residues. CDR1 SEHNR and CDR2 FQNEAQ come from the germline V gene (reference sequence). The CDR3 sequence is CASSLYRQDEQYF. DNA for the CDR3: TGTGCCAGCAGCTTATACAGGCAGGACGAGCAGTACTTC.

The chain employs TRBV6-5 and TRBJ2-1; a weak D match, TRBD1 (5 bases). Trimming removed 6 bases at V and 3 bases at J, with 15 bases between. The germline gives CDR1 MNHEY, CDR2 SVGAGI. The CDR3 spans 15 residues. In DNA form, the CDR3 reads TGTGCCAGCAGCTTGACGGACATCGACTACAATGAGCAGTTCTTC. Protein product: CASSLTDIDYNEQFF.

The V call is TRBV6-5, the J call TRBJ1-2; 7 bases line up with TRBD1. The CDR3 has 15 residues. The V gene's germline CDR1 is MNHEY and CDR2 SVGAGI. The trim removed 6 bases at V and 2 bases at J, leaving 9 bases unmatched. The CDR3 nucleotides read TGTGCCAGCAGACTTGGAGAGGGGGCGAACTATGGCTACACCTTC. It encodes CASRLGEGANYGYTF.

This chain links TRBV5-1 with TRBJ2-1; the D gene is possibly TRBD1 (5 bases). CDR3 length equals 15 residues. Trimming removed 4 bases from V and 2 bases from J, with 13 bases in between. Germline V gene data show CDR1 as SGHRS and CDR2 as YFSETQ. The CDR3 region is CASSRDRVTYNEQFF. The CDR3 DNA sequence: TGCGCCAGCAGCCGAGACAGAGTTACCTACAATGAGCAGTTCTTC.

The chain is built from TRBV12-5 and TRBJ2-5; 9 bases agree with TRBD1. CDR1 is LGHNT and CDR2 is FRNRAP in the germline V gene. The CDR3 runs to 15 residues. V was clipped by 4 bases and J by 5 bases; unmatched bases: 8. CDR3 bases: TGTGCTAGTGGTTCGGGCGGGACAGGGTTGGAGACCCAGTACTTC. As protein: CASGSGGTGLETQYF.

V gene TRBV28 combines with J gene TRBJ2-7; D is ambiguous. V dropped 2 bases and J dropped 2 bases, with 13 bases sitting between them. Germline CDR1 reads MDHEN; CDR2 reads SYDVKM. The CDR3 spans 15 residues. CDR3 region: CASSLGLNVPYEQYF. The CDR3, as DNA: TGTGCCAGCAGTTTAGGGCTGAACGTACCCTACGAGCAGTACTTC.

J is TRBJ2-1 and V is TRBV7-9, with D tentatively TRBD2 (7 bases). The CDR3 has 13 residues. Germline-derived CDR1 and CDR2 are SEHNR and FQNEAQ (reference sequence). V lost 3 bases and J lost 6, with 9 bases in between. This chain's CDR3 is CASSLGGGNEQFF. The CDR3 DNA reads as TGTGCCAGCAGCTTGGGAGGGGGCAATGAGCAGTTCTTC.

The chain links TRBV9 to TRBJ2-5; 12 nucleotides match TRBD1. The CDR3 extends over 16 amino acids. Germline CDR1 and CDR2: SGDLS and YYNGEE. V lost 3 bases, J lost 3 bases, and 6 bases stayed unmatched. In DNA form, the CDR3 reads TGTGCCAGCAGCGAACCCGGGACAGGGGGCGAAGAGACCCAGTACTTC. Translated: CASSEPGTGGEETQYF.

The chain has TRBV5-4 and TRBJ2-7; weak D call: TRBD1 (5 bases). V lost 0 bases and J lost 2, with 12 bases in between. Looked up from germline, CDR1 is SGHNT and CDR2 is YYREEE (reference sequence). The CDR3 has 15 residues. The CDR3 loop is CASSLEPGKTYEQYF. The CDR3 nucleotides are TGTGCCAGCAGCTTGGAACCAGGGAAGACCTACGAGCAGTACTTC.

This rearrangement joins TRBV6-1 to TRBJ2-3; perhaps TRBD2 as D (6 bases). This CDR3 contains 16 residues. V was clipped by 3 bases and J by 0 bases, with 13 bases between them. Germline V gives CDR1 MNHNS, CDR2 SASEGT. The CDR3 bases are TGTGCCAGCAGTGACCGCGGGACTGCTAGCACAGATACGCAGTATTTT. Translated: CASSDRGTASTDTQYF.

CDR3: CASSLAGTTSYEQYF. DNA of the CDR3: TGTGCCAGCAGCTTGGCCGGGACTACCTCCTACGAGCAGTACTTC. This rearrangement joins TRBV5-4 to TRBJ2-7; 7 bases map to TRBD2. This CDR3 has 15 residues. Germline CDR1 SGHNT, CDR2 YYREEE (reference sequence). V gave up 0 bases and J gave up 0 bases; unmatched junction bases: 3.

This chain links TRBV27 with TRBJ2-3, with 9 bases matching TRBD1. Germline CDR1 MNHEY, CDR2 SMNVEV (reference sequence). The CDR3 has 15 residues. V shed 7 bases and J 2 bases; nucleotides not matched to a gene: 7. The CDR3 region is CASTGTGRITDTQYF. Here the CDR3 DNA reads TGTGCCAGCACCGGGACAGGGCGCATCACAGATACGCAGTATTTT.

The chain links TRBV5-1 to TRBJ1-2; tentative D call: TRBD1 (6 bases). The CDR3 consists of 15 residues. V was cut by 5 bases and J by 6 bases, with 20 bases left in between. Germline values: CDR1 SGHRS, CDR2 YFSETQ. As DNA, the CDR3 is TGCGCCAGCAGATACCTCGACAGGCGAGAGGATGGCTACACCTTC. Amino acid sequence: CASRYLDRREDGYTF.

This clone was counted between two and nine times. V usage is TRBV11-3 and J usage is TRBJ1-1; D call uncertain. V was trimmed by 5 bases and J by 1 base, leaving 11 bases between them. The germline gives CDR1 SGHNT, CDR2 YENEEA. The CDR3 contains 14 residues. CDR3 nucleotides: TGTGCCAGCAGCACGATTGACAAGAACACTGAAGCTTTCTTT. Translating it yields CASSTIDKNTEAFF.

This chain uses TRBV10-1 with TRBJ2-3, with D possibly being TRBD2 (5 bases). Germline-derived CDR1 and CDR2 are WNHNN and SYGVQD (reference sequence). V lost 0 bases, J lost 5 bases, and 15 bases lay in between. CDR3 size: 16 residues. The CDR3 sequence is CASSESGVLSGDTQYF. The CDR3 DNA is TGCGCCAGCAGTGAGTCCGGGGTACTCTCCGGAGATACGCAGTATTTT.

J is TRBJ2-7 and V is TRBV7-9; D might be TRBD2 (6 bases). V was clipped by 7 bases and J by 7 bases, with 14 bases between them. The CDR3 contains 12 residues. Germline CDR1 and CDR2: SEHNR and FQNEAQ (reference sequence). The CDR3 bases are TGTGCCAGCAACCCAGGAGGGTCGGAGCAGTACTTC. Translation gives CASNPGGSEQYF.

V is TRBV21-1 and J is TRBJ2-1; TRBD2 is taken as the D call from the table, unchecked against the DNA. TRBV21-1 represents a pseudogene. The CDR3 runs to 14 residues. The CDR3 sequence is CASSKKRLAGEQFF. The CDR3 DNA follows: TGTGCCAGCAGCAAAAAGAGGTTGGCCGGTGAGCAGTTCTTC.

The chain joins TRBV5-5 to TRBJ2-5; 7 positions match TRBD2. After removal of 2 bases from V and 5 bases from J, the junction contained 12 bases not matched to a gene. The germline CDR1 and CDR2 sequences are SGHKS and YYEKEE (reference sequence). CDR3 length equals 16 residues. CDR3 bases: TGTGCCAGCAGCTTAGCTCTTGGGGGGGGTAAGGAGACCCAGTACTTC. Its translation: CASSLALGGGKETQYF.

V gene TRBV15 combines with J gene TRBJ1-1; a possible D gene is TRBD1 (5 bases). Germline-derived CDR1 and CDR2 are LNHNV and YYDKDF (reference sequence). Trimming removed 5 bases from V and 6 bases from J, with 16 bases in between. The CDR3 runs to 14 residues. As DNA, the CDR3 is TGTGCCACCAGCCGCGTCCTATGGGGCGCTGAAGCTTTCTTT. Its translation: CATSRVLWGAEAFF.

This chain joins TRBV4-1 and TRBJ1-4; D is unresolved. Trimming cost V 6 bases and J 7 bases, with 21 bases left between them. CDR3 length: 16 residues. CDR1 is MGHRA and CDR2 is YSYEKL in the germline V gene. In nucleotides, the CDR3 is TGCGCCAGCAGGCCAAGTTTCAGCGGCGTGTTTGAAAAACTGTTTTTT. Protein: CASRPSFSGVFEKLFF.

This rearrangement joins TRBV6-6 to TRBJ1-2; 7 bases map to TRBD1. The length of the CDR3 is 16 residues. Germline-derived CDR1 and CDR2 are MNHNY and SVGAGI (reference sequence). V lost 4 bases and J lost 2; bases outside the gene matches: 10. CDR3 DNA sequence: TGTGCCAGCAGTTCCTCCTGGACAGGAGACAACTATGGCTACACCTTC. Encoded protein: CASSSSWTGDNYGYTF.

This clone came up a few times. V is TRBV5-1 and J is TRBJ1-3; possibly TRBD1 for D (6 bases). The CDR3 spans 15 residues. CDR1 and CDR2 from the germline V gene are SGHRS and YFSETQ. V gave up 3 bases and J gave up 2 bases, with 12 bases separating them. The CDR3 is CASSSKTGTGNTIYF. The CDR3 DNA sequence: TGCGCCAGCAGCTCTAAGACAGGCACTGGAAACACCATATATTTT.

The rearrangement joins TRBV4-1 to TRBJ1-3; no clear D gene. CDR1 MGHRA and CDR2 YSYEKL come from the germline V gene. V was cut by 2 bases and J by 0 bases, with 5 bases left in between. CDR3 length equals 14 residues. The CDR3 protein is CASSQRHSGNTIYF. CDR3 nucleotide sequence: TGCGCCAGCAGCCAAAGACACTCTGGAAACACCATATATTTT.

The chain links TRBV15 to TRBJ2-3, with 8 positions matching TRBD2. Germline V lookup: CDR1 LNHNV, CDR2 YYDKDF (reference sequence). This CDR3 has 16 amino acids. The junction had 6 bases not matched to a gene; V was cut back by 0 bases and J by 4 bases. This CDR3 reads CATSREGSGVADTQYF. The DNA for the CDR3 is TGTGCCACCAGCAGAGAGGGTAGCGGGGTTGCAGATACGCAGTATTTT.